These 19 T cell receptor beta chains came from one sample sequenced in a study of siplizumab effects on memory and regulatory T cells (dated by TCRdb to the late 2010s). The library was produced with the immunoSEQ multiplex PCR assay. The clones in this table, taken by TCRdb from immuneACCESS, are in-frame only. Not every clone is retained; where verified, under half of the shortfall comes from an unresolved V gene, and the cause of the rest is unknown. This sample has 70,000 to 95,000 clones in its table, and over 80% of those were observed once. The ten most abundant clones make up around 16% of the sample. Specimen: CD4+ T cells sorted from blood. The receptor source for this set is a human donor in good health.

The chain joins TRBV4-3 to TRBJ2-1; possible D gene TRBD2, 5 bases. The CDR3 is made up of 19 amino acids. The V gene's germline CDR1 is LGHNA and CDR2 YSLEER. V was pared by 0 bases and J by 0 bases, with 18 bases between. The CDR3 is CASSQEWGREGSSYNEQFF. DNA of the CDR3: TGCGCCAGCAGCCAAGAATGGGGTAGAGAGGGTAGCTCCTACAATGAGCAGTTCTTC.

This chain connects TRBV30 to TRBJ1-4; D uncertain. Trimming pared 2 bases from V and 8 bases from J, leaving 18 bases between. The CDR3 consists of 15 residues. In germline, CDR1 is GTSNPN, CDR2 SVGIG (reference sequence). The CDR3 DNA is TGTGCCTGGAGTCAGAGCTCCCTCCCGAACGAAAAACTGTTTTTT. This gives the protein CAWSQSSLPNEKLFF.

This clone was recorded once. The chain uses TRBV7-9 and TRBJ2-7; possible D gene TRBD1, 5 bases. From germline, CDR1 is SEHNR and CDR2 FQNEAQ (reference sequence). The length of the CDR3 is 14 residues. V lost 1 base and J lost 7, with 14 bases in between. The CDR3 loop reads CASSLDRQGGEQYF. In DNA, the CDR3 is TGTGCCAGCAGCTTAGATCGGCAGGGTGGTGAGCAGTACTTC.

The rearrangement joins TRBV6-5 to TRBJ2-7, with 11 bases fitting TRBD1. Germline trimming cut 0 bases from V and 3 bases from J; bases unmatched to any gene: 4. The CDR3 has 16 amino acids. Germline CDR1 MNHEY, CDR2 SVGAGI. CDR3 in DNA: TGTGCCAGCAGTTACTCAGTTGGGACAGGGGGCTACGAGCAGTACTTC. Translated: CASSYSVGTGGYEQYF.

The rearrangement links TRBV5-1 to TRBJ2-7, with D possibly TRBD2 on 6 matching bases. The CDR3 is 12 amino acids. The germline gives CDR1 SGHRS, CDR2 YFSETQ. V was clipped by 4 bases and J by 7 bases, with 12 bases between them. The CDR3 nucleotides are TGCGCCAGCAGCACGGGAGCTTGGGAGCAGTACTTC. Encoded protein: CASSTGAWEQYF.

V gene TRBV5-5 combines with J gene TRBJ2-1, with D possibly TRBD2 on 5 matching bases. The V end lost 5 bases, the J end lost 6 bases, and 18 bases lay between the germline ends. Germline CDR1 and CDR2: SGHKS and YYEKEE (reference sequence). The CDR3 is made up of 15 amino acids. The CDR3 nucleotides read TGTGCCAGCAGTTTCGGGGTTCCCTCCGGCAATGAGCAGTTCTTC. It translates to CASSFGVPSGNEQFF.

The chain is built from TRBV9 and TRBJ2-3, with unresolved D. V was pared by 0 bases and J by 5 bases, with 13 bases between. This CDR3 is 15 amino acids long. Germline CDR1 is SGDLS and CDR2 is YYNGEE. The CDR3 protein is CASSVAVNVVDTQYF. Written as DNA, the CDR3 is TGTGCCAGCAGCGTAGCGGTTAATGTGGTAGATACGCAGTATTTT.

The chain joins TRBV30 to TRBJ2-3; D remains unclear. Germline V gene sequence: CDR1 GTSNPN, CDR2 SVGIG (reference sequence). Trimming shortened V by 3 bases and J by 0 bases, and 10 bases separated the two germline ends. The CDR3 is made up of 14 amino acids. CDR3 protein: CAWRASMSTDTQYF. The CDR3 bases are TGTGCCTGGAGGGCCAGTATGAGCACAGATACGCAGTATTTT.

V usage is TRBV13 and J usage is TRBJ2-7; D not certain. V lost 1 base, J lost 2 bases, and 9 bases lay in between. The CDR3 runs to 14 residues. CDR1 and CDR2 (germline): PRHDT, FYEKMQ (reference sequence). The CDR3 reads CASSLDRIAYEQYF. CDR3 nucleotides: TGTGCCAGCAGCTTAGATCGAATAGCCTACGAGCAGTACTTC.

The J gene is TRBJ2-7, the V gene TRBV5-4; 11 nucleotides line up with TRBD2. This CDR3 is built from 14 residues. With 4 bases clipped from V and 4 bases from J, the junction kept 4 bases outside the gene matches. CDR1 SGHNT and CDR2 YYREEE come from the germline V gene (reference sequence). Here the CDR3 DNA reads TGTGCCAGCAGCGAAGGACTAGCGGGTTACGAGCAGTACTTC. Its translation is CASSEGLAGYEQYF.

The chain joins TRBV5-1 to TRBJ2-5; TRBD2 matches 14 bases. Looked up from germline, CDR1 is SGHRS and CDR2 is YFSETQ. Germline trimming cut 3 bases from V and 3 bases from J; bases unmatched to any gene: 4. The CDR3 runs to 16 residues. The CDR3 bases are TGCGCCAGCAGCTCGGGACTAGCGGGAGCGAAAGAGACCCAGTACTTC. It is translated as CASSSGLAGAKETQYF.

J is TRBJ2-2 and V is TRBV6-5; D is perhaps TRBD1 or TRBD2 (5 bases each). Between the trimmed V and J ends, which lost 7 bases and 7 bases, there was a span of 13 bases. Looked up from germline, CDR1 is MNHEY and CDR2 is SVGAGI. This CDR3 has 13 amino acids. The CDR3 region has the DNA TGTGCCAGCAACCCGCGAGGGGTCGGGGAGCTGTTTTTT. Protein product: CASNPRGVGELFF.

The chain combines TRBV2 with TRBJ2-3; D unresolved. V was pared by 7 bases and J by 2 bases, with 13 bases between. Germline CDR1 and CDR2: SNHLY and FYNNEI. The CDR3 has 14 amino acids. The CDR3 protein is CASTLTRSTDTQYF. In DNA form, the CDR3 reads TGTGCCAGCACTCTAACCAGGTCCACAGATACGCAGTATTTT.

Here the CDR3 reads CASSQATADQPQHF. In DNA form, the CDR3 reads TGTGCCAGCAGTCAGGCGACAGCCGATCAGCCCCAGCATTTT. V and J are TRBV6-5 and TRBJ1-5; weak D call: TRBD1 (5 bases). The CDR3 contains 14 residues. The V end lost 5 bases, the J end lost 5 bases, and 13 bases lay between the germline ends. Germline V gene sequence: CDR1 MNHEY, CDR2 SVGAGI.

This clone was observed a few times. This chain joins TRBV2 and TRBJ1-1; TRBD1 matches 7 bases. Germline CDR1 is SNHLY and CDR2 is FYNNEI. The CDR3 runs to 14 residues. V gave up 9 bases and J gave up 6 bases; unmatched junction bases: 13. CDR3 sequence reads: CASGRPGGLAEAFF. DNA for the CDR3: TGTGCCAGTGGCCGGCCAGGGGGATTAGCTGAAGCTTTCTTT.

A single count supports this clone. The rearrangement joins TRBV9 to TRBJ2-7; maybe TRBD2 (6 bases). Per the germline V gene, CDR1 is SGDLS and CDR2 is YYNGEE. This CDR3 region has 16 residues. V lost 3 bases to trimming and J lost 3 bases, with 19 bases between them. The CDR3 region is CASSASSGGPVYEQYF. CDR3 DNA: TGTGCCAGCAGCGCCTCATCCGGAGGGCCAGTCTACGAGCAGTACTTC.

The rearrangement links TRBV6-1 to TRBJ2-4, with D possibly being TRBD2 (5 bases). The CDR3 runs to 14 residues. V was clipped by 0 bases and J by 6 bases, with 9 bases between them. The V gene's germline CDR1 is MNHNS and CDR2 SASEGT. The CDR3 protein is CASSEAGAVNIQYF. The CDR3 DNA reads as TGTGCCAGCAGTGAAGCGGGAGCGGTAAACATTCAGTACTTC.

This clone was found a few times. Different DNA sequences within this sample yield the same CDR3. The chain has TRBV18 and TRBJ2-2; 8 nucleotides match TRBD2. Germline-derived CDR1 and CDR2 are KGHSH and LQKENI. The V segment lost 2 bases and the J segment 5 bases; nucleotides outside the gene matches: 4. The CDR3 is 15 residues long. CDR3 residues: CASSPRGLGTGELFF. In DNA form, the CDR3 reads TGTGCCAGCTCACCAAGGGGACTAGGGACCGGGGAGCTGTTTTTT.

This chain joins TRBV9 and TRBJ1-5, with D unclear. Deletions cut 0 bases from V and 7 bases from J, with 8 bases between. CDR3 size: 13 residues. In germline, CDR1 is SGDLS, CDR2 YYNGEE. CDR3 protein: CASSVGEGQPQHF. The CDR3 DNA reads TGTGCCAGCAGCGTAGGCGAAGGACAGCCCCAGCATTTT.